This TCR beta chain comes out of a study of OX40 agonist ivuxolimab in advanced cancers. Overall study results and limits: The mean number of expanded clones was higher in CD8+ T cells than in CD4+.

CDR1 and CDR2 from the germline V gene are LNHDA and SQIVND (reference sequence). With 8 bases clipped from V and 0 bases from J, the junction kept 11 bases outside the gene matches. This CDR3 is built from 19 residues. The repertoire was sequenced with immunoSEQ multiplex PCR; TCRdb's copy has only in-frame clones and lacks some. The repertoire holds 23,000 or so clones, with more than 70% as singletons. Points on this clone: No antigen is known for it.

The clonotype comes from an adult with an advanced solid tumor such as melanoma, head and neck, liver or kidney cancer. Specimen: CD4+ or CD8+ T cells sorted from blood, collected in a trial of the OX40 agonist ivuxolimab. The J gene is TRBJ2-1, the V gene TRBV19; 15 bases are shared with TRBD2. Here the CDR3 DNA reads TGTGCCAGTCTTGGAGCGGGACTAGCGGGAGGAACCTCCTACAATGAGCAGTTCTTC. As protein: CASLGAGLAGGTSYNEQFF.